The sequence of this T cell receptor (beta chain) was determined in a study of CD8 T cells in Susac syndrome. FACS was used to enrich TEMRA cells, whereas the CD8+ and CD4+ T cells were obtained by negative isolation. Random hexamers primed reverse transcription of about 0.5 to 1 ug RNA. The method of amplification for TCR beta CDR3 was immunoSEQ multiplex PCR, covering 54 Vbeta and 13 Jbeta. TCRdb itself ran the immunoSEQ multiplex PCR reads through MiXCR, one entry per CDR3 protein. The sample lists approximately 180,000 distinct CDR3 sequences; approximately 96% were seen once. Germline CDR1 is GTSNPN and CDR2 is SVGIG (reference sequence). This CDR3 contains 15 residues. The germline V and J ends were trimmed by 0 bases and 6 bases, with 17 bases remaining between them.

The rearrangement joins TRBV30 to TRBJ2-5; D gene ambiguous. This TCR came from a human donor with multiple sclerosis. The sequenced material came from CD4+ T cells from PBMCs. CDR3 sequence reads: CAWSVGRTNGKTQYF. DNA for the CDR3: TGTGCCTGGAGTGTAGGCCGCACGAATGGGAAGACCCAGTACTTC. Complete variable domain (other parts from reference TRBV30 and TRBJ2-5): SQTIHQWPATLVQPVGSPLSLECTVEGTSNPNLYWYRQAAGRGLQLLFYSVGIGQISSEVPQNLSASRPQDRQFILSSKKLLLSDSGFYLCAWSVGRTNGKTQYFGPGTRLLVL.